This T cell receptor beta chain was sequenced during a study of metastatic and nonmetastatic thyroid tumors. Study context: Where malignant and benign thyroid patients were concerned, repertoires were compared across blood and tumor or nodule tissue.

Nobody among the patients had been given any treatment before thyroid surgery. This clone was detected ten times or more. V was clipped by 9 bases and J by 1 base; unmatched bases: 5. In germline, CDR1 is SGHNT, CDR2 YYREEE (reference sequence). The CDR3 loop spans 13 amino acids. TCRdb reanalyzed the PCR reads via MiXCR. The table includes tens of thousands of clones, 11% detected once. The source of this sequence is a female donor with papillary thyroid cancer or a benign thyroid nodule (not recorded which). Some clones in this sample may be carry-over from other donors' samples. The V and J genes are TRBV5-4 and TRBJ2-5; 8 bases line up with TRBD2. The sequenced material came from blood. In DNA, the CDR3 is TGTGCCACGGGAGGGACTCCCCAAGAGACCCAGTACTTC. Residues: CATGGTPQETQYF. The full variable domain, with the rest looked up from reference TRBV5-4 and TRBJ2-5, is ETGVTQSPTHLIKTRGQQVTLRCSSQSGHNTVSWYQQALGQGPQFIFQYYREEENGRGNFPPRFSGLQFPNYSSELNVNALELDDSALYLCATGGTPQETQYFGPGTRLLVL.